The 4 T cell receptor beta chains reported below all come from one sample, sequenced in a study of cytomegalovirus exposure and HLA in healthy donors. The PCR was carried out with 60 Vbeta primers and 13 Jbeta primers. Profiling relied on immunoSEQ multiplex PCR, and the TCRdb table lists in-frame clones only, not all of them. The sample lists under 150,000 clones, over 65% occurring once. Material: PBMCs. Every receptor here comes from a female donor in good health and CMV-seropositive.

This clone was detected once. This chain joins TRBV25-1 and TRBJ1-5, with TRBD1 as a possible D gene (6 bases). Trimming pared 4 bases from V and 10 bases from J, leaving 11 bases between. CDR1 and CDR2 from the germline V gene are MGHDK and SYGVNS. This CDR3 region has 12 residues. For the CDR3, the DNA is TGTGCCAGCAGTGCTCTCGGGACACCCCAGCATTTT. It codes for CASSALGTPQHF.

The chain joins TRBV2 to TRBJ2-3, with D possibly matching TRBD2 (5 bases). The V end was cut by 6 bases, the J end by 3 bases, with 16 bases between. This CDR3 is built from 15 residues. Germline lookup yields CDR1 SNHLY and CDR2 FYNNEI. CDR3 DNA sequence: TGTGCCAGCAGGAACCGTAGCGTGATGACAGATACGCAGTATTTT. Its translation is CASRNRSVMTDTQYF.

This chain connects TRBV6-6 to TRBJ1-4; no definite D call. V gave up 0 bases and J gave up 8 bases, with 4 bases separating them. Per germline, CDR1 MNHNY and CDR2 SVGAGI (reference sequence). The CDR3 is made up of 12 amino acids. CDR3 amino acids: CASSYSREKLFF. The DNA for the CDR3 is TGTGCCAGCAGTTACTCGAGAGAAAAACTGTTTTTT.

The chain combines TRBV29-1 with TRBJ2-5; D may be TRBD2 (5 bases). Germline CDR1 is SQVTM and CDR2 is ANQGSEA. Trimming pared 4 bases from V and 7 bases from J, leaving 19 bases between. CDR3 length: 14 amino acids. The CDR3 region has the DNA TGCAGCGTTGGTGGGAGCCTACCCGGTTTGACCCAGTACTTC. As protein: CSVGGSLPGLTQYF.